These T cell receptor beta chains were read from a single sample in a study of T cells in Graves' hyperthyroidism and ophthalmopathy. TCRdb re-called the multiplex PCR reads through MiXCR, storing one row per CDR3 protein. The sample shows about 560,000 distinct CDR3 sequences, approximately 15% of them seen only once. Sequences were obtained from blood. These receptor sequences come from a woman aged 18-29 years with Graves' hyperthyroidism. Each CDR3 is given with its conserved first and last residue. The D gene is left open where the match is weak. Clone size is given for some rows only: seen once, a few or many times, or a class if the clone is expanded.

J gene: TRBJ1-3; D gene: NA; V gene: TRBV29-1; clone size: few; CDR3 DNA: TGCAGCGTTGCAGCGGGTGACGTGGGAAACACCATATATTTT; CDR3 protein: CSVAAGDVGNTIYF
J gene: TRBJ2-7; D gene: NA; V gene: TRBV15; clone size: NA; CDR3 DNA: TGTGCCACCAGCAGAGATAGGGGCGAGCAGTACTTC; CDR3 protein: CATSRDRGEQYF
J gene: TRBJ2-5; D gene: TRBD2; V gene: TRBV19; clone size: few; CDR3 DNA: TGTGCCAGTAGTAACTCTTTAGCGGGGAAAGAGACCCAGTACTTC; CDR3 protein: CASSNSLAGKETQYF
J gene: TRBJ1-1; D gene: TRBD1; V gene: TRBV12-3/TRBV12-4; clone size: few; CDR3 DNA: TGTGCCAGCAGTTTAAGGGGGACAGATGAAGCTTTCTTT; CDR3 protein: CASSLRGTDEAFF
J gene: TRBJ2-3; D gene: TRBD2; V gene: TRBV29-1; clone size: few; CDR3 DNA: TGCAGCGTTGAGAGCCTAGCGGGAGTACCTAGCACAGATACGCAGTATTTT; CDR3 protein: CSVESLAGVPSTDTQYF
J gene: TRBJ1-2; D gene: TRBD1; V gene: TRBV12-3/TRBV12-4; clone size: many; CDR3 DNA: TGTGCCAGCAGTCAGACAGGGGAACGCTATGGCTACACCTTC; CDR3 protein: CASSQTGERYGYTF
J gene: TRBJ1-2; D gene: NA; V gene: TRBV5-1; clone size: many; CDR3 DNA: TGCGCCAGCAGCTTGGGTTCGGGACTCAACTATGGCTACACCTTC; CDR3 protein: CASSLGSGLNYGYTF
J gene: TRBJ2-2; D gene: NA; V gene: TRBV6-5; clone size: few; CDR3 DNA: TGTGCCAGCAGTTACAAGGGACAGAACACCGGGGAGCTGTTTTTT; CDR3 protein: CASSYKGQNTGELFF
J gene: TRBJ1-1; D gene: NA; V gene: TRBV11-3; clone size: many; CDR3 DNA: TGTGCCAGCAGCCCTAGGGTGGGGGTCGGCACTGAAGCTTTCTTT; CDR3 protein: CASSPRVGVGTEAFF
J gene: TRBJ2-1; D gene: TRBD2; V gene: TRBV11-2; clone size: few; CDR3 DNA: TGTGCCAGCAGCTTAGATCCGGGAGGCAATGAGCAGTTCTTC; CDR3 protein: CASSLDPGGNEQFF
J gene: TRBJ2-3; D gene: TRBD2; V gene: TRBV5-4; clone size: few; CDR3 DNA: TGTGCCAGCAGCCCGGGACTAGCATCGAGCACAGATACGCAGTATTTT; CDR3 protein: CASSPGLASSTDTQYF
J gene: TRBJ1-3; D gene: NA; V gene: TRBV19; clone size: NA; CDR3 DNA: TGTGCCAGTAGTCCCTCAGGGGTTTCTGGAAACACCATATATTTT; CDR3 protein: CASSPSGVSGNTIYF
J gene: TRBJ2-3; D gene: TRBD2; V gene: TRBV7-8; clone size: many; CDR3 DNA: TGTGCCAGCAGCTTATCCACCCGGGGGGGCCACGATACGCAGTATTTT; CDR3 protein: CASSLSTRGGHDTQYF
J gene: TRBJ2-2; D gene: NA; V gene: TRBV11-2; clone size: NA; CDR3 DNA: TGTGCCAGCAGCTTACTTCTTGGTACCGGGGAGCTGTTTTTT; CDR3 protein: CASSLLLGTGELFF
J gene: TRBJ2-3; D gene: NA; V gene: TRBV20-1; clone size: many; CDR3 DNA: TGCAGTGCTAGAGATCCACGGACGACAGATACGCAGTATTTT; CDR3 protein: CSARDPRTTDTQYF
J gene: TRBJ2-2; D gene: TRBD2; V gene: TRBV3-1; clone size: few; CDR3 DNA: TGTGCCAGCAGCCTTGGGAGGGCCGTTGCCGGGGAGCTGTTTTTT; CDR3 protein: CASSLGRAVAGELFF
J gene: TRBJ2-7; D gene: TRBD1; V gene: TRBV7-8; clone size: many; CDR3 DNA: TGTGCCAGCAGCTTAGGGACAGGGATAAGCTACGAGCAGTACTTC; CDR3 protein: CASSLGTGISYEQYF
J gene: TRBJ1-6; D gene: NA; V gene: TRBV18; clone size: few; CDR3 DNA: TGTGCCAGCTCACCAGCTGGCCCCGGGGGCGATTCACCCCTCCACTTT; CDR3 protein: CASSPAGPGGDSPLHF
J gene: TRBJ1-5; D gene: TRBD1; V gene: TRBV30; clone size: NA; CDR3 DNA: TGTGCCTGGAGTGGGACAGGGGTTTATCAGCCCCAGCATTTT; CDR3 protein: CAWSGTGVYQPQHF
J gene: TRBJ2-2; D gene: TRBD2; V gene: TRBV18; clone size: NA; CDR3 DNA: TGTGCCAGCTCACCAGAGTCGGGAGGTCCGAACACCGGGGAGCTGTTTTTT; CDR3 protein: CASSPESGGPNTGELFF
J gene: TRBJ2-5; D gene: NA; V gene: TRBV20-1; clone size: many; CDR3 DNA: TGCAGTGCTGCGGACCATCCGGGAGAGACCCAGTACTTC; CDR3 protein: CSAADHPGETQYF
J gene: TRBJ1-3; D gene: NA; V gene: TRBV5-1; clone size: NA; CDR3 DNA: TGCGCCAGCAGCTTAGGGACAAGCTCTGGAAACACCATATATTTT; CDR3 protein: CASSLGTSSGNTIYF
J gene: TRBJ1-3; D gene: TRBD1; V gene: TRBV20-1; clone size: many; CDR3 DNA: TGCAGTGCAACCGGGACAGGGCTTGGAAACACCATATATTTT; CDR3 protein: CSATGTGLGNTIYF